This T cell receptor (beta chain) is drawn from a study of neoadjuvant anti-PD-1 for oral cavity cancer. Study overall: Most patients had three to four biweekly doses of 3 mg/kg nivolumab before resection. Patients without progression got a fourth dose around day 43.

Assay used: immunoSEQ multiplex PCR; TCRdb lists only in-frame clones, some missing. This sample has 11,000 to 15,000 clones, with 50% to 70% found just once. Germline assignment: CDR1 SGHTA and CDR2 FQGTGA. V was shortened by 1 base and J by 2 bases, with 9 bases between the two germline ends. The CDR3 spans 14 residues. This clone was counted a single time. Its matching antigen is unknown. Study-wide findings and caveats: Pretreatment Treg/Th17 ratio correlated inversely with post-treatment tumor clonality.

The rearrangement uses TRBV7-3 and TRBJ2-7; maybe TRBD1 (5 bases). This clonotype originated in a person aged 35-79 years with oral cavity squamous cell carcinoma. This material consisted of PBMCs, taken before nivolumab (anti-PD-1) treatment. Written as DNA, the CDR3 is TGTGCCAGCAGCTTAAAACGGACAACCTACGAGCAGTACTTC. It codes for CASSLKRTTYEQYF.